This TCR beta chain emerged from a study of blood T cell repertoires in COVID-19. Study-wide background: Nucleic acid was either cDNA or gDNA, and it came from T cells, B-cell-depleted T cells, or PBMCs.

This CDR3 spans 13 amino acids. Per the germline V gene, CDR1 is KGHSY and CDR2 is FQNENV. V was pared by 2 bases and J by 7 bases, with 11 bases between. Original data processing: From reference gene primer amplification, estimates of nucleated cell counts were derived. TCRdb's table, derived via immunoSEQ multiplex PCR, lists solely in-frame clones and lacks some. That table gives V, J and clone size, and the DNA gave D and trimming. The sample carries about 440,000 clones, around nine tenths recorded once. The origin of this receptor is a woman between 18 and 30 years old with acute COVID-19. V usage is TRBV16 and J usage is TRBJ1-2, with D uncertain. The specimen was PBMCs or T cells enriched from blood (not recorded which). In nucleotides, the CDR3 is TGTGCCAGCAGCCAAGATTTAGTCCTTGGCTACACCTTC. As protein: CASSQDLVLGYTF.